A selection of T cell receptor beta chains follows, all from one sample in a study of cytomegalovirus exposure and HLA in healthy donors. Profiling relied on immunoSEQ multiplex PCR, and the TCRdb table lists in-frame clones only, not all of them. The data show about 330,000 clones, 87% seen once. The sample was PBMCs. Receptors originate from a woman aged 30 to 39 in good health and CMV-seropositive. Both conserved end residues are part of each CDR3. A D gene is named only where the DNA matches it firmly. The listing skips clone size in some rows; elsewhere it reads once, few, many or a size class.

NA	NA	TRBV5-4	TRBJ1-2	CASSPTGFNGYTF	TGTGCCAGCAGCCCAACAGGGTTCAATGGCTACACCTTC
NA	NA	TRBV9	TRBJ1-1	CASSPGRVNTEAFF	TGTGCCAGCAGCCCTGGACGGGTGAACACTGAAGCTTTCTTT
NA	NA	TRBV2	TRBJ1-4	CASSVRQVAEKLFF	TGTGCCAGCAGCGTTAGGCAGGTTGCGGAAAAACTGTTTTTT
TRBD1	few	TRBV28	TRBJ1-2	CASSLSGGGYTF	TGTGCCAGCAGTTTGTCAGGGGGTGGCTACACCTTC
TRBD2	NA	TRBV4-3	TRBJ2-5	CASSQNFPSGSETQYF	TGCGCCAGCAGCCAAAATTTTCCTAGCGGGAGTGAGACCCAGTACTTC
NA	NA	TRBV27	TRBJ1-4	CASRGGFNEKLFF	TGTGCCAGCAGGGGGGGCTTTAATGAAAAACTGTTTTTT
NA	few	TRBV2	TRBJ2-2	CASMGNTGELFF	TGTGCCAGCATGGGAAACACCGGGGAGCTGTTTTTT
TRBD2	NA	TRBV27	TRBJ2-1	CASTKGGLADEQFF	TGTGCCAGCACTAAAGGTGGACTAGCGGATGAGCAGTTCTTC
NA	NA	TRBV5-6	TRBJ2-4	CASSLSGVKNIQYF	TGTGCCAGCAGCTTGTCAGGGGTCAAAAACATTCAGTACTTC
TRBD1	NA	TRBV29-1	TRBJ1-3	CSALGQSSGNTIYF	TGCAGCGCCCTGGGACAGAGCTCTGGAAACACCATATATTTT
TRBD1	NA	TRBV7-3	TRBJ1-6	CASSRGPAGANNSPLHF	TGTGCCAGCAGCAGGGGGCCGGCAGGGGCCAATAATTCACCCCTCCACTTT
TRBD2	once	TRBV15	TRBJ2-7	CATSRETSPASLF	TGTGCCACCAGCAGAGAGACTAGCCCTGCTTCTCTATTC
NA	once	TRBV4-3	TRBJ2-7	CASSQDPGATYEQYF	TGCGCCAGCAGCCAAGATCCAGGGGCGACCTACGAGCAGTACTTC
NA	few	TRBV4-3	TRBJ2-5	CASSQEEIGTVGLSETQYF	TGCGCCAGCAGCCAAGAAGAGATTGGGACGGTGGGGCTGTCGGAGACCCAGTACTTC
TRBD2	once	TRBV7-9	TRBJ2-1	CASGTWRESSYNEQFF	TGTGCCAGCGGAACGTGGCGGGAGAGCTCCTACAATGAGCAGTTCTTC
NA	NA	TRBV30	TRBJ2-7	CAWSVITPTRAPSRLSYEQYF	TGTGCCTGGAGTGTTATTACACCCACCCGGGCCCCATCCCGATTATCCTACGAGCAGTACTTC
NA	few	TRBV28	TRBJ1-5	CASRGDGNQPQHF	TGTGCCAGTCGAGGGGACGGCAATCAGCCCCAGCATTTT
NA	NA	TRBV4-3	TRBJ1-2	CASSQGGVFTF	TGCGCCAGCAGCCAAGGGGGGGTGTTCACCTTC